These 8 T cell receptor beta chains were sequenced from one sample in a study of blood T cell repertoires in COVID-19. Clones were read by immunoSEQ multiplex PCR, and TCRdb kept only the in-frame ones, dropping some. The sample yields about 170,000 clones, 70% to 80% seen once. The sequenced material came from peripheral blood. The receptors were gathered from a man in his sixties with acute or convalescent COVID-19.

The rearrangement links TRBV10-2 to TRBJ1-2, with a possible D match to TRBD1 (5 bases). The V gene's germline CDR1 is WSHSY and CDR2 SAAADI. Between the trimmed V and J ends, which lost 2 bases and 5 bases, there was a span of 15 bases. The CDR3 is 15 amino acids. CDR3 loop: CASSENPQGPYGYTF. DNA for the CDR3: TGCGCCAGCAGTGAGAATCCCCAGGGTCCATATGGCTACACCTTC.

This sequence joins TRBV7-8 and TRBJ1-2; D is possibly TRBD1 (5 bases). Per germline, CDR1 SGHVS and CDR2 FQNEAQ. V was pared by 5 bases and J by 6 bases, with 16 bases between. The CDR3 sequence is 14 residues long. The CDR3, as DNA: TGTGCCAGCAGCCTAGAGGGTGAAGGGGATGGCTACACCTTC. This encodes CASSLEGEGDGYTF.

The CDR3 DNA follows: TGTGCCAGCAGTTATAAGGGACATTTAGGAAACACCATATATTTT. Protein: CASSYKGHLGNTIYF. V is TRBV6-5 and J is TRBJ1-3, with a possible D match to TRBD1 (6 bases). Germline V CDR1 and CDR2: MNHEY, SVGAGI. Trimming took off 3 bases at V and 4 bases at J, with 13 bases between the two ends. CDR3 length equals 15 residues.

The chain links TRBV29-1 to TRBJ1-6, with TRBD1 as a possible D gene (5 bases). This CDR3 region has 17 residues. Germline CDR1 SQVTM, CDR2 ANQGSEA. Trimming stripped 0 bases from V and 1 base from J, with 13 bases between. The CDR3 loop reads CSVEERTRRSYNSPLHF. DNA of the CDR3: TGCAGCGTTGAAGAAAGGACAAGAAGATCCTATAATTCACCCCTCCACTTT.

The J gene is TRBJ2-7, the V gene TRBV2; TRBD2 aligns across 8 bases. There are 13 residues in the CDR3. V lost 6 bases and J lost 5; bases outside the gene matches: 6. Germline CDR1 is SNHLY and CDR2 is FYNNEI. The DNA for the CDR3 is TGTGCCAGCAGCGGGACTAGTAACCACGAGCAGTACTTC. Protein: CASSGTSNHEQYF.

J is TRBJ1-2 and V is TRBV30; D unclear. CDR1 GTSNPN and CDR2 SVGIG come from the germline V gene (reference sequence). Deletions cut 1 base from V and 0 bases from J, with 15 bases between. The length of the CDR3 is 16 residues. The CDR3 protein is CAWSDAGLDANYGYTF. In DNA form, the CDR3 reads TGTGCCTGGAGTGATGCGGGGTTGGATGCTAACTATGGCTACACCTTC. The full variable domain, its missing parts supplied by reference TRBV30 and TRBJ1-2, is SQTIHQWPATLVQPVGSPLSLECTVEGTSNPNLYWYRQAAGRGLQLLFYSVGIGQISSEVPQNLSASRPQDRQFILSSKKLLLSDSGFYLCAWSDAGLDANYGYTFGSGTRLTVV.

The CDR3 DNA reads TGTGCCAGCAGACCAGGGATCTCTGGGGCCAACGTCCTGACTTTC. The encoded protein is CASRPGISGANVLTF. This rearrangement joins TRBV28 to TRBJ2-6, with a weak D call TRBD1 (5 bases). Per the germline V gene, CDR1 is MDHEN and CDR2 is SYDVKM. This CDR3 spans 15 amino acids. Trimming removed 6 bases from V and 0 bases from J, with 9 bases in between.

V and J are TRBV10-3 and TRBJ1-1; perhaps TRBD1 as D (5 bases). V was cut by 7 bases and J by 1 base, with 10 bases left in between. CDR3 length equals 13 residues. Germline lookup yields CDR1 ENHRY and CDR2 SYGVKD. CDR3 nucleotides: TGTGCCATCACCTTAGGGGCGAACACTGAAGCTTTCTTT. Translating gives CAITLGANTEAFF.